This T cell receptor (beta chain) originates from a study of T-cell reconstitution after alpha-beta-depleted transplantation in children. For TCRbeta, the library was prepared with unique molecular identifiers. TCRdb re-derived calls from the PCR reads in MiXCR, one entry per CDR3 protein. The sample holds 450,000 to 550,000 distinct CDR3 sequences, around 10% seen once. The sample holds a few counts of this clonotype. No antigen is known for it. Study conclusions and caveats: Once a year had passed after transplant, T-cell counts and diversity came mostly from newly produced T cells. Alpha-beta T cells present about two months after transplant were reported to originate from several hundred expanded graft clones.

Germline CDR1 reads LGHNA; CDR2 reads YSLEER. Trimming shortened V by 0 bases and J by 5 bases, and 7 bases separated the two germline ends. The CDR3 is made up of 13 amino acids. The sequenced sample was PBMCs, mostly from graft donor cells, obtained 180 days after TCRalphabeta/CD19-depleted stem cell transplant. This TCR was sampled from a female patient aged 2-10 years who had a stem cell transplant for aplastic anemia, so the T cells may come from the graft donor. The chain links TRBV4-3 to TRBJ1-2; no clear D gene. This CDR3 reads CASSQERGYGYTF. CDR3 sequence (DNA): TGCGCCAGCAGCCAAGAGAGAGGGTATGGCTACACCTTC.